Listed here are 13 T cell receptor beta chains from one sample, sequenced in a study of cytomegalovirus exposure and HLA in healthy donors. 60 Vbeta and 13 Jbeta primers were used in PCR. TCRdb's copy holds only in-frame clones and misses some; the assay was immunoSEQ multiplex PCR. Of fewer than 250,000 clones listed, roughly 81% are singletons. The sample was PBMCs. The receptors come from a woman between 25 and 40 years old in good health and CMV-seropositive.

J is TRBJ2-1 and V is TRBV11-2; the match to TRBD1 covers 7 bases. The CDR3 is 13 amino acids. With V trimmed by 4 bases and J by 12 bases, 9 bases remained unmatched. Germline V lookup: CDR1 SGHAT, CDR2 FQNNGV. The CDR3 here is CASSYSRQGVQFF. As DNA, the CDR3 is TGTGCCAGCAGCTACAGTCGACAGGGAGTGCAGTTCTTC.

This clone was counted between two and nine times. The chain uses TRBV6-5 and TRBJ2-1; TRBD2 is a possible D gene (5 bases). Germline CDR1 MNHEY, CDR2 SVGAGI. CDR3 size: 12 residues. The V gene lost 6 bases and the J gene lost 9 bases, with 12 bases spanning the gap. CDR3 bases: TGTGCCAGCAGCCCGACTAAGGGTGAGCAGTTCTTC. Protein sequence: CASSPTKGEQFF.

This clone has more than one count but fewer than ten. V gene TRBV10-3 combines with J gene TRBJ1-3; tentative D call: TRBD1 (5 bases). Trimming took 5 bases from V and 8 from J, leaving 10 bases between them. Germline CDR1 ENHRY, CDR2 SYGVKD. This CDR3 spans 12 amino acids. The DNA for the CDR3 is TGTGCCATCAGTACTGGGACTCACACCATATATTTT. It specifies CAISTGTHTIYF.

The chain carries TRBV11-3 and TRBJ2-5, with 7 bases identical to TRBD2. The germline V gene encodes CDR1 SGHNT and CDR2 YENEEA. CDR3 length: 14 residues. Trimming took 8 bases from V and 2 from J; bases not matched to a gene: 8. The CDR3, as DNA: TGTGCCAGCTCCCGACTGGGGGGGCAAGAGACCCAGTACTTC. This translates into CASSRLGGQETQYF.

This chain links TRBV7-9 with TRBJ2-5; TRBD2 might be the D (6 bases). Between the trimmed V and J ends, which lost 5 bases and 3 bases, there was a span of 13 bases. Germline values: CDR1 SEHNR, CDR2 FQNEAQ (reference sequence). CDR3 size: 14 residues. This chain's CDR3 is CASSRRLDKETQYF. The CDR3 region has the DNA TGTGCCAGCAGCCGTCGACTAGATAAAGAGACCCAGTACTTC. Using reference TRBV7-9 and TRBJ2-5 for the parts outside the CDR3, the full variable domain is DTGVSQNPRHKITKRGQNVTFRCDPISEHNRLYWYRQTLGQGPEFLTYFQNEAQLEKSRLLSDRFSAERPKGSFSTLEIQRTEQGDSAMYLCASSRRLDKETQYFGPGTRLLVL.

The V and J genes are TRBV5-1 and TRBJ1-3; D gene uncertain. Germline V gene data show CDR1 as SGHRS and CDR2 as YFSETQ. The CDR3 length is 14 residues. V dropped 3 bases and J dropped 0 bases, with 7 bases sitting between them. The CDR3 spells CASSWGDSGNTIYF. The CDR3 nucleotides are TGCGCCAGCAGCTGGGGAGACTCTGGAAACACCATATATTTT.

The CDR3 region is CASSDTGTVGGYTF. The CDR3 bases are TGCGCCAGCAGCGATACCGGGACAGTGGGAGGCTACACCTTC. The chain links TRBV5-1 to TRBJ1-2; 7 bases are shared with TRBD1. The CDR3 loop spans 14 amino acids. Germline loops: CDR1 SGHRS, CDR2 YFSETQ. V shed 4 bases, J shed 8 bases, and the junction held 11 bases outside the gene matches.

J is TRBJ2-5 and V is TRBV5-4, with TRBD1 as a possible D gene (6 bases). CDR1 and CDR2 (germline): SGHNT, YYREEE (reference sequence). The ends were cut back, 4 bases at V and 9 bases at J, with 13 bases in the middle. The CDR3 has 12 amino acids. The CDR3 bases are TGTGCCAGCAGCCTAGAGACAGGTGCCCAGTACTTC. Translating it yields CASSLETGAQYF.

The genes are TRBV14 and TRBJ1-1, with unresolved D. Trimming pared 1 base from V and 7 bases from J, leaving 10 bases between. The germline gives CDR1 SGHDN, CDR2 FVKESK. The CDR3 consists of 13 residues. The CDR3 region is CASSQGRRVEAFF. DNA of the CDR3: TGTGCCAGCAGCCAAGGACGGCGGGTTGAAGCTTTCTTT.

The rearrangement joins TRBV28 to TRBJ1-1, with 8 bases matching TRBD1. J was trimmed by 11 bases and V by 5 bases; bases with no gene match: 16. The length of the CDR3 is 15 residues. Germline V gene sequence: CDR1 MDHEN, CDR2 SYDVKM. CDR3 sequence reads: CASSPLTGEPFGAFF. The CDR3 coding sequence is TGTGCCAGCAGTCCCCTGACAGGGGAACCCTTTGGGGCTTTCTTT.

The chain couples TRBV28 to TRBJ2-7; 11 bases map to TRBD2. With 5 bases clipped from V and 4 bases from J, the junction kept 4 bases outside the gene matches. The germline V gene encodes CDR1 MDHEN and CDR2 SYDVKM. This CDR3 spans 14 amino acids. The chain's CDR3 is CASSRTSGGYEQYF. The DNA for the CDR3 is TGTGCCAGCAGTCGCACTAGCGGGGGATACGAGCAGTACTTC. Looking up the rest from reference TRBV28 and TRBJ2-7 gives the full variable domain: DVKVTQSSRYLVKRTGEKVFLECVQDMDHENMFWYRQDPGLGLRLIYFSYDVKMKEKGDIPEGYSVSREKKERFSLILESASTNQTSMYLCASSRTSGGYEQYFGPGTRLTVT.

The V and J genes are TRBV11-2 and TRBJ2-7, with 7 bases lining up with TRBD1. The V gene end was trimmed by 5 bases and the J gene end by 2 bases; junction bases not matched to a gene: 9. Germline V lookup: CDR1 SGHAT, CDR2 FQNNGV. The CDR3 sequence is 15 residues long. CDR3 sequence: CASSRRTGSTYEQYF. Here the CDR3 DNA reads TGTGCCAGCAGCCGAAGGACAGGATCCACCTACGAGCAGTACTTC.

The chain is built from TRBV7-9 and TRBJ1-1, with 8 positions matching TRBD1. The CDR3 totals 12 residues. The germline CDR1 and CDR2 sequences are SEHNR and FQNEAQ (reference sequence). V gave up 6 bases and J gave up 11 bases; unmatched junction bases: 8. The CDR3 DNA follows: TGTGCCAGCAGAGATACAGGGGGTTGGGCTTTCTTT. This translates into CASRDTGGWAFF.